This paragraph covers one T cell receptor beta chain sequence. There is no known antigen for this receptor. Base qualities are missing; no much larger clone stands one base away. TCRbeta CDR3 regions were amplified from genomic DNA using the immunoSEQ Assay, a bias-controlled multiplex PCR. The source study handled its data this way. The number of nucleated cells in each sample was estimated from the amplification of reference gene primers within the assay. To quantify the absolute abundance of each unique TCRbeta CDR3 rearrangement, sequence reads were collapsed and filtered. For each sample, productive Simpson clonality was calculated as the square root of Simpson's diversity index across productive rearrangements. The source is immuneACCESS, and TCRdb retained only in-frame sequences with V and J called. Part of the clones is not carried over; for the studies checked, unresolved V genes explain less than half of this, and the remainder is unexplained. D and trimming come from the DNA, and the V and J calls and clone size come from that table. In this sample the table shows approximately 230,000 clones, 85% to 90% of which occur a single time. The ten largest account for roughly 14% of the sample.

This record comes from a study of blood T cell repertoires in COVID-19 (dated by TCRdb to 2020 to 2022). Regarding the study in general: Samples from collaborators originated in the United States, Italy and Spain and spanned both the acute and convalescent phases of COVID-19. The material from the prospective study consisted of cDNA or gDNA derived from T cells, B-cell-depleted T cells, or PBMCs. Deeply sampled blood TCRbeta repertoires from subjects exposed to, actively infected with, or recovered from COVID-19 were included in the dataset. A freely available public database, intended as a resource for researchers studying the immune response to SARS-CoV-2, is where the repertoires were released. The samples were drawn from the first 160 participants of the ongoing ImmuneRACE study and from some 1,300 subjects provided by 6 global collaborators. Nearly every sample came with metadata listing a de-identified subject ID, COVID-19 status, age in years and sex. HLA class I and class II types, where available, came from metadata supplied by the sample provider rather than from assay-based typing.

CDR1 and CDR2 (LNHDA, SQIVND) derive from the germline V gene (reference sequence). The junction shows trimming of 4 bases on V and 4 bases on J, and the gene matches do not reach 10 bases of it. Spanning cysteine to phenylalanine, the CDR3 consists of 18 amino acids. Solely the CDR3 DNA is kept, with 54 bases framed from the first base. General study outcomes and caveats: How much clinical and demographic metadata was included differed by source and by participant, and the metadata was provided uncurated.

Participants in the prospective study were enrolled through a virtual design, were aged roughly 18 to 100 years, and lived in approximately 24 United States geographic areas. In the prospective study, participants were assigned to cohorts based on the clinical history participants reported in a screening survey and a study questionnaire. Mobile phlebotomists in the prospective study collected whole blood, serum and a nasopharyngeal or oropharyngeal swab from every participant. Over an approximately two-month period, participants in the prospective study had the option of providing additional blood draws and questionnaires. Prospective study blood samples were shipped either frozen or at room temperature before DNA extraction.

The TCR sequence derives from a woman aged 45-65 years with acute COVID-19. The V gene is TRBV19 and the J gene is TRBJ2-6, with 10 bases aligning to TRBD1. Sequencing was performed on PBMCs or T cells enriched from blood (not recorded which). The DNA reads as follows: TGTGCCAGTAGTACTCGTCCCGGGACAGGGGTCGGGGCCAACGTCCTGACTTTC. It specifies CASSTRPGTGVGANVLTF.